Below are 20 T cell receptor beta chains sequenced from a single sample in a study of vaccination and CD4 T cells after COVID-19. Treatment described: roughly 10-day PBMC culture with coronavirus spike peptide pools or control peptides (ViraFEST assay). At the Johns Hopkins FTIC core, DNA taken from cultured CD4+ T cells was sequenced by way of the Oncomine TCR Beta short-read assay. TCRdb recomputed calls from the PCR reads with MiXCR, one row per CDR3 protein. The sample lists 8,000 to 10,000 distinct CDR3 sequences, around 50% seen once, with around 20% in the top ten. These TCRs are of unknown antigen specificity. Sequencing used CD4+ T cells from blood, cultured in vitro. The receptor set was obtained from a human donor who had recovered from COVID-19.

This chain connects TRBV28 to TRBJ2-3; 7 bases map to TRBD2. CDR1 and CDR2 (germline): MDHEN, SYDVKM. This CDR3 is 16 amino acids long. J was trimmed by 3 bases and V by 4 bases; bases with no gene match: 10. The chain's CDR3 is CASSYFTGTTTDTQYF. CDR3 DNA sequence: TGTGCCAGCAGTTATTTCACCGGGACTACGACAGATACGCAGTATTTT.

Relative to its sample, this clonotype is large. J is TRBJ2-3 and V is TRBV7-2, with D uncertain. The CDR3 contains 12 residues. Trimming stripped 5 bases from V and 2 bases from J, with 5 bases between. CDR1 is SGHTA, CDR2 FQGNSA, per germline. The DNA of the CDR3 is TGTGCCAGCAGCCCTTACACAGATACGCAGTATTTT. As protein: CASSPYTDTQYF.

In DNA, the CDR3 is TGTGCCAGCAGCCCGACTAGCGGGGGACGGGGAGGGCAGTACTTC. Translating it yields CASSPTSGGRGGQYF. V gene TRBV6-1 combines with J gene TRBJ2-7; 12 nucleotides align to TRBD2. V dropped 6 bases and J dropped 9; count of bases not matched to a gene: 12. The CDR3 has 15 residues. Germline CDR1 MNHNS, CDR2 SASEGT.

This chain links TRBV20-1 with TRBJ1-5, with a weak D call TRBD1 (6 bases). CDR1 and CDR2 (germline): DFQATT, SNEGSKA (reference sequence). The CDR3 length is 15 residues. V lost 6 bases and J lost 6, with 21 bases in between. The CDR3 spells CSAGGDGQGRQPQHF. CDR3 bases: TGCAGTGCCGGGGGGGATGGGCAGGGGCGTCAGCCCCAGCATTTT.

The CDR3 DNA reads TGTGCCAGCAGCCCCAGTCGGGGCTCTGGAAACACCATATATTTT. Translation: CASSPSRGSGNTIYF. V gene TRBV7-2 combines with J gene TRBJ1-3; the D is unclear. The CDR3 is 15 amino acids. Trimming removed 5 bases from V and 0 bases from J, with 11 bases in between. The germline V gene has CDR1 SGHTA and CDR2 FQGNSA. Together with reference TRBV7-2 and TRBJ1-3, the CDR3 gives the full variable domain: GAGVSQSPSNKVTEKGKDVELRCDPISGHTALYWYRQSLGQGLEFLIYFQGNSAPDKSGLPSDRFSAERTGGSVSTLTIQRTQQEDSAVYLCASSPSRGSGNTIYFGEGSWLTVV.

The chain carries TRBV7-2 and TRBJ1-1; tentatively, D is TRBD1 (5 bases). The germline V gene encodes CDR1 SGHTA and CDR2 FQGNSA. V lost 1 base and J 5 bases, leaving 14 bases between the germline ends. This CDR3 contains 15 residues. The CDR3 DNA follows: TGTGCCAGCAGCTTAGTGGCAGGGATTGGGACTGAAGCTTTCTTT. Translated, it gives CASSLVAGIGTEAFF.

The chain employs TRBV5-4 and TRBJ2-3; perhaps TRBD1 as D (6 bases). CDR1 SGHNT and CDR2 YYREEE come from the germline V gene (reference sequence). The CDR3 is made up of 14 amino acids. V gave up 1 base and J gave up 3 bases, with 9 bases separating them. This CDR3 reads CASSLQQGTDTQYF. In DNA form, the CDR3 reads TGTGCCAGCAGCTTGCAACAGGGTACAGATACGCAGTATTTT.

V and J are TRBV7-2 and TRBJ2-7, with unresolved D. This CDR3 has 12 residues. Germline values: CDR1 SGHTA, CDR2 FQGNSA. Trimming left V 2 bases short and J 4 bases short, with 6 bases between. The CDR3: CASSLTAYEQYF. Here the CDR3 DNA reads TGTGCCAGCAGCTTAACCGCGTACGAGCAGTACTTC. The whole variable domain, remainder taken from reference TRBV7-2 and TRBJ2-7, is GAGVSQSPSNKVTEKGKDVELRCDPISGHTALYWYRQSLGQGLEFLIYFQGNSAPDKSGLPSDRFSAERTGGSVSTLTIQRTQQEDSAVYLCASSLTAYEQYFGPGTRLTVT.

J is TRBJ1-2 and V is TRBV6-1; no reliable D call. V lost 7 bases, J lost 2 bases, and 11 bases lay in between. Germline CDR1 and CDR2: MNHNS and SASEGT. This CDR3 has 13 residues. The CDR3 loop reads CASMPGPNYGYTF. CDR3 DNA: TGTGCCAGCATGCCTGGACCGAACTATGGCTACACCTTC.

The gene calls are TRBV7-2 and TRBJ1-5; 8 bases map to TRBD1. V trimming: 0 bases; J trimming: 7 bases; junction bases outside the gene matches: 8. This CDR3 spans 16 amino acids. Germline V gene data show CDR1 as SGHTA and CDR2 as FQGNSA. CDR3 loop: CASSLANGQGGQPQHF. DNA for the CDR3: TGTGCCAGCAGCTTAGCGAATGGACAGGGAGGGCAGCCCCAGCATTTT. Full variable domain (outside the CDR3, taken from reference TRBV7-2 and TRBJ1-5): GAGVSQSPSNKVTEKGKDVELRCDPISGHTALYWYRQSLGQGLEFLIYFQGNSAPDKSGLPSDRFSAERTGGSVSTLTIQRTQQEDSAVYLCASSLANGQGGQPQHFGDGTRLSIL.

This clonotype turned up a few times. The V call is TRBV20-1, the J call TRBJ2-7, with 10 bases aligning to TRBD1. Trimming at V came to 6 bases and at J to 4 bases, leaving 6 bases not matched to a gene. This CDR3 spans 13 amino acids. Germline CDR1 and CDR2: DFQATT and SNEGSKA (reference sequence). CDR3 loop: CSAWTGGTYEQYF. As DNA, the CDR3 is TGCAGTGCCTGGACAGGGGGTACGTACGAGCAGTACTTC.

By sample share, this clonotype is large. The V gene is TRBV12-3 or TRBV12-4, the J gene TRBJ1-5; D is undetermined. Trimming took 1 base from V and 0 from J, leaving 13 bases between them. This CDR3 comprises 17 residues. This CDR3 is CASSLVSTQNSNQPQHF. The CDR3 DNA sequence: TGTGCCAGCAGTTTAGTCTCGACACAAAATAGCAATCAGCCCCAGCATTTT.

The chain links TRBV30 to TRBJ2-4, with D perhaps TRBD2 (5 bases). The V end was cut by 2 bases, the J end by 0 bases, with 11 bases between. The CDR3 contains 15 residues. In germline, CDR1 is GTSNPN, CDR2 SVGIG (reference sequence). As DNA, the CDR3 is TGTGCCTGGAGTAAAGGCCGGGGAGCCAAAAACATTCAGTACTTC. Translating it yields CAWSKGRGAKNIQYF.

The chain carries TRBV2 and TRBJ2-7; 11 bases are a match to TRBD1. There are 12 residues in the CDR3. V lost 11 bases, J lost 5 bases, and 5 bases stayed unmatched. The V gene's germline CDR1 is SNHLY and CDR2 FYNNEI. The CDR3 nucleotides are TGTGCCGGACAGGGGGCTCGGAACGAGCAGTACTTC. This codes for CAGQGARNEQYF. Looking up the rest from reference TRBV2 and TRBJ2-7 gives the full variable domain: EPEVTQTPSHQVTQMGQEVILRCVPISNHLYFYWYRQILGQKVEFLVSFYNNEISEKSEIFDDQFSVERPDGSNFTLKIRSTKLEDSAMYFCAGQGARNEQYFGPGTRLTVT.

The chain links TRBV10-3 to TRBJ1-2; D remains ambiguous. There are 15 residues in the CDR3. Germline V gene data show CDR1 as ENHRY and CDR2 as SYGVKD. Between the trimmed V and J ends, which lost 0 bases and 4 bases, there was a span of 12 bases. CDR3 in amino acids: CAISESTHSAYGYTF. The CDR3 bases are TGTGCCATCAGTGAGTCGACCCATTCGGCCTATGGCTACACCTTC.

V is TRBV7-2 and J is TRBJ1-5, with TRBD1 as a possible D gene (5 bases). CDR1 and CDR2 from the germline V gene are SGHTA and FQGNSA. V was trimmed by 2 bases and J by 3 bases, leaving 8 bases between them. The CDR3 consists of 14 residues. CDR3 amino acids: CASSLTGVNQPQHF. The DNA for the CDR3 is TGTGCCAGCAGCTTAACAGGAGTCAATCAGCCCCAGCATTTT.

This clonotype was recorded a few times. This rearrangement joins TRBV11-3 to TRBJ2-1; 8 nucleotides line up with TRBD2. The CDR3 extends over 16 amino acids. V was pared by 1 base and J by 4 bases, with 6 bases of the junction left unmatched. CDR1 and CDR2 (germline): SGHNT, YENEEA. The CDR3 spells CASSLVSRGAYNEQFF. CDR3 bases: TGTGCCAGCAGCTTAGTCTCGCGGGGGGCTTACAATGAGCAGTTCTTC.

J is TRBJ2-5 and V is TRBV20-1; TRBD2 aligns across 10 bases. Germline CDR1 reads DFQATT; CDR2 reads SNEGSKA (reference sequence). This CDR3 has 14 residues. J gave up 5 bases and V 5 bases, and 8 bases lay outside the gene matches. CDR3 region: CSARVGTSVETQYF. Written as DNA, the CDR3 is TGCAGTGCTCGAGTCGGGACTAGCGTGGAGACCCAGTACTTC.

For this clonotype: At one boundary the junction diverges from the germline segment, which might be a read error. The chain links TRBV7-7 to TRBJ2-5; 11 nucleotides match TRBD2. Germline values: CDR1 SSHAT, CDR2 FNYEAQ (reference sequence). CDR3 size: 14 residues. CDR3 in DNA: TGTGCTAGCAGGCCCCTAGCGGGGGGAGAGACCCAGTACTTC. This sequence encodes CASRPLAGGETQYF.

This clonotype has more than one count but fewer than ten. V usage is TRBV20-1 and J usage is TRBJ2-7; D possibly matches TRBD1 or TRBD2 (5 bases each). CDR3 length equals 14 residues. Germline V gene data show CDR1 as DFQATT and CDR2 as SNEGSKA (reference sequence). Trimming cost V 5 bases and J 2 bases, with 16 bases left between them. This chain's CDR3 is CSASRDGATYEQYF. The CDR3 region has the DNA TGCAGTGCTTCCCGGGACGGGGCAACCTACGAGCAGTACTTC.